The 21 T cell receptor beta chains presented below share a single source sample, sequenced in a study of T cell responses to AZD1222 COVID-19 vaccine. This table comes from immunoSEQ multiplex PCR, and its TCRdb copy is limited to in-frame clones, with some not included. The table records some 96,000 clones, roughly 84% of them present only once. The sequenced sample was peripheral blood, obtained on day 0 of AZD1222 vaccination. The receptors shown here come from an adult in good health.

V and J are TRBV7-8 and TRBJ1-1, with 7 bases matching TRBD1. The CDR3 contains 15 residues. The V gene's germline CDR1 is SGHVS and CDR2 FQNEAQ. Losses at the gene ends were 3 bases for V and 6 bases for J; bases not matched to a gene: 10. The CDR3 region is CASSLHGQARAEAFF. The CDR3 DNA sequence: TGTGCCAGCAGCTTGCATGGACAGGCCCGCGCTGAAGCTTTCTTT.

V and J are TRBV28 and TRBJ2-6; possibly TRBD2 for D (6 bases). Trimming cost V 5 bases and J 2 bases, with 19 bases left between them. The CDR3 has 18 residues. CDR1 is MDHEN and CDR2 is SYDVKM in the germline V gene. The CDR3, as DNA: TGTGCCAGCAGTCCCAGGGACGGGAGTGGCGCTGGGGCCAACGTCCTGACTTTC. Translating it yields CASSPRDGSGAGANVLTF.

The chain combines TRBV11-1 with TRBJ2-6; a possible D gene is TRBD1 (5 bases). The CDR3 consists of 18 residues. Germline CDR1 is SGHAT and CDR2 is FQDESV (reference sequence). Trimming pared 0 bases from V and 3 bases from J, leaving 15 bases between. The CDR3 nucleotides read TGTGCCAGCAGCTTAGCCGTTGCAGGGTTGGTTGGGGCCAACGTCCTGACTTTC. Its protein is CASSLAVAGLVGANVLTF. The complete variable domain, with remaining parts taken from reference TRBV11-1 and TRBJ2-6, reads EAEVAQSPRYKITEKSQAVAFWCDPISGHATLYWYRQILGQGPELLVQFQDESVVDDSQLPKDRFSAERLKGVDSTLKIQPAELGDSAMYLCASSLAVAGLVGANVLTFGAGSRLTVL.

The J gene is TRBJ2-7, the V gene TRBV29-1; possibly TRBD1 for D (5 bases). The CDR3 loop spans 11 amino acids. Between the trimmed V and J ends, which lost 5 bases and 3 bases, there was a span of 8 bases. Per the germline V gene, CDR1 is SQVTM and CDR2 is ANQGSEA. The CDR3 spells CSVSQDYEQYF. The CDR3 nucleotides are TGCAGCGTTTCACAGGACTACGAGCAGTACTTC.

This clone has only one observation. CDR3 nucleotides: TGTGCCAGCAGCCAAAGCCTCGGCAGTGAGCAGTTCTTC. Amino acids: CASSQSLGSEQFF. The gene calls are TRBV14 and TRBJ2-1, with D unclear. V lost 2 bases, J lost 9 bases, and 11 bases lay in between. Per the germline V gene, CDR1 is SGHDN and CDR2 is FVKESK. The length of the CDR3 is 13 residues. Complete variable domain (other parts from reference TRBV14 and TRBJ2-1): EAGVTQFPSHSVIEKGQTVTLRCDPISGHDNLYWYRRVMGKEIKFLLHFVKESKQDESGMPNNRFLAERTGGTYSTLKVQPAELEDSGVYFCASSQSLGSEQFFGPGTRLTVL.

This clone was found a few times. The chain uses TRBV3-1 (or the pseudogene TRBV3-2) and TRBJ1-5; no reliable D call. This CDR3 spans 15 amino acids. CDR1 and CDR2 (germline): LGHDT, YNNKEL (reference sequence). The V gene lost 1 base and the J gene lost 0 bases, with 7 bases spanning the gap. The CDR3 protein is CASSQASYSNQPQHF. As DNA, the CDR3 is TGTGCCAGCAGCCAAGCTAGTTATAGCAATCAGCCCCAGCATTTT.

V gene TRBV12-3 or TRBV12-4 combines with J gene TRBJ1-5; D perhaps matches TRBD1 (5 bases). Trimming stripped 7 bases from V and 3 bases from J, with 10 bases between. The CDR3 totals 13 residues. The CDR3 reads CASTSGYNQPQHF. CDR3 coding DNA: TGTGCCAGCACCTCAGGGTACAATCAGCCCCAGCATTTT.

This rearrangement joins TRBV4-2 to TRBJ2-5; D tentatively reads TRBD1 or TRBD2 (6 bases each). The V and J ends lost 2 bases and 0 bases respectively, with 13 bases between them. The CDR3 length is 16 residues. Germline V lookup: CDR1 LGHNA, CDR2 YNFKEQ. The CDR3 DNA follows: TGTGCCAGCAGCCAATCCCGGGGGCTCGACCAAGAGACCCAGTACTTC. Encoded protein: CASSQSRGLDQETQYF.

The chain recombines TRBV6-2 or TRBV6-3 with TRBJ1-2, with D maybe TRBD1 (5 bases). The ends were cut back, 2 bases at V and 8 bases at J, with 12 bases in the middle. The CDR3 loop spans 13 amino acids. The germline gives CDR1 MNHEY, CDR2 SVGEGT. The CDR3 sequence is CASSYTPGRGYTF. CDR3 nucleotides: TGTGCCAGCAGTTACACCCCAGGGCGAGGCTACACCTTC.

This clone was found once. This rearrangement joins TRBV14 to TRBJ2-1; possibly TRBD1 or TRBD2 for D (5 bases each). The ends were cut back, 1 base at V and 10 bases at J, with 20 bases in the middle. CDR1 is SGHDN, CDR2 FVKESK, per germline. The CDR3 has 16 amino acids. CDR3 nucleotides: TGTGCCAGCAGCCAAGGTGCAGGGAGAGTGGTCAACGAGCAGTTCTTC. It yields the protein CASSQGAGRVVNEQFF.

The chain couples TRBV7-9 to TRBJ1-2; 7 nucleotides line up with TRBD1. V was pared by 5 bases and J by 8 bases, with 8 bases of the junction left unmatched. The germline V gene encodes CDR1 SEHNR and CDR2 FQNEAQ (reference sequence). The CDR3 consists of 13 residues. The CDR3 DNA follows: TGTGCCAGCAGCATTGACAGGGCGGAGGGCTACACCTTC. Its protein is CASSIDRAEGYTF.

V and J are TRBV15 and TRBJ2-1, with 8 nucleotides matching TRBD2. The CDR3 runs 15 residues. V shed 5 bases and J 15 bases; nucleotides not matched to a gene: 18. CDR1 is LNHNV, CDR2 YYDKDF, per germline (reference sequence). The CDR3 coding sequence is TGTGCCACCAGCTCTCTCTCCCAGAGCGGGGGAGTGCGGTTCTTC. Amino acids: CATSSLSQSGGVRFF.

This rearrangement joins TRBV16 to TRBJ1-5; a weak D match, TRBD1 (5 bases). The CDR3 sequence is 14 residues long. Germline loops: CDR1 KGHSY, CDR2 FQNENV. The ends were cut back, 4 bases at V and 0 bases at J, with 7 bases in the middle. DNA for the CDR3: TGTGCCAGCAGCCCTGACAGTAGCAATCAGCCCCAGCATTTT. Translation: CASSPDSSNQPQHF.

This rearrangement joins TRBV2 to TRBJ2-7; D ambiguous. The CDR3 sequence is 11 residues long. Germline loops: CDR1 SNHLY, CDR2 FYNNEI. Trimming removed 5 bases at V and 3 bases at J, with 5 bases between. Here the CDR3 reads CASSLYYEQYF. As DNA, the CDR3 is TGTGCCAGCAGTTTGTACTACGAGCAGTACTTC. Together with reference TRBV2 and TRBJ2-7, the CDR3 gives the full variable domain: EPEVTQTPSHQVTQMGQEVILRCVPISNHLYFYWYRQILGQKVEFLVSFYNNEISEKSEIFDDQFSVERPDGSNFTLKIRSTKLEDSAMYFCASSLYYEQYFGPGTRLTVT.

This chain joins TRBV11-3 and TRBJ2-5; D might be TRBD1 (5 bases). CDR3 length equals 13 residues. The V gene lost 5 bases and the J gene lost 2 bases, with 9 bases spanning the gap. From germline, CDR1 is SGHNT and CDR2 YENEEA. The CDR3 DNA sequence: TGTGCCAGCAGCACTCCAGGGCAAGAGACCCAGTACTTC. The encoded protein is CASSTPGQETQYF.

This rearrangement joins TRBV30 to TRBJ2-3, with 9 bases fitting TRBD1. The CDR3 is 14 residues long. The ends lost 1 base at V and 4 bases at J; junction bases unmatched: 3. Germline assignment: CDR1 GTSNPN and CDR2 SVGIG (reference sequence). The CDR3 DNA reads TGTGCCTGGAGTGGGGGACAGGGCCCAGATACGCAGTATTTT. This sequence encodes CAWSGGQGPDTQYF.

The chain combines TRBV28 with TRBJ1-3; the D is unclear. The CDR3 contains 14 residues. Germline CDR1 and CDR2: MDHEN and SYDVKM. V shed 7 bases and J shed 0 bases, with 10 bases lying between them. The CDR3 is CASMNRNSGNTIYF. CDR3 nucleotides: TGTGCCAGCATGAACAGAAACTCTGGAAACACCATATATTTT.

The V call is TRBV20-1, the J call TRBJ2-7; 11 bases match TRBD2. The CDR3 contains 15 residues. Germline V gene data show CDR1 as DFQATT and CDR2 as SNEGSKA (reference sequence). V lost 3 bases, J lost 0 bases, and 4 bases stayed unmatched. As DNA, the CDR3 is TGCAGTGCTAGTAAACTAGCGGGGGTCTCCTACGAGCAGTACTTC. The encoded protein is CSASKLAGVSYEQYF.

The chain uses TRBV7-9 and TRBJ2-3; TRBD2 matches 10 bases. V lost 6 bases to trimming and J lost 3 bases; unmatched junction nucleotides: 9. This CDR3 spans 16 amino acids. CDR1 and CDR2 from the germline V gene are SEHNR and FQNEAQ (reference sequence). DNA for the CDR3: TGTGCCAGCAGTTCGACAAGCGGGGGGGTAACAGATACGCAGTATTTT. Protein sequence: CASSSTSGGVTDTQYF.

The chain joins TRBV30 to TRBJ2-7; 8 positions match TRBD2. V lost 4 bases, J lost 2 bases, and 13 bases stayed unmatched. CDR3 length equals 16 residues. CDR1 and CDR2 (germline): GTSNPN, SVGIG (reference sequence). The CDR3 bases are TGTGCCTGGATTCCCCCCCGGGGGGGATTTACCTACGAGCAGTACTTC. It codes for CAWIPPRGGFTYEQYF.

Ten or more counts support this clone. The rearrangement joins TRBV5-4 to TRBJ1-3, with 9 bases matching TRBD1. This CDR3 contains 15 residues. Germline-derived CDR1 and CDR2 are SGHNT and YYREEE (reference sequence). V trimming: 3 bases; J trimming: 4 bases; junction bases outside the gene matches: 5. The CDR3 bases are TGTGCCAGCAGCTGGGGGACAGGGAAAGGAAACACCATATATTTT. Translating gives CASSWGTGKGNTIYF.